A single sample gave rise to the 15 T cell receptor beta chains below, sequenced in a study of blood T cell repertoires in COVID-19. Sequenced by immunoSEQ multiplex PCR; TCRdb stores in-frame clones only, minus some. This table has roughly 250,000 clones, 91% appearing once. The sample consisted of PBMCs or T cells enriched from blood (not recorded which). The source is a human donor in a cohort exposed to, infected with or recovered from COVID-19 (not recorded which). The donor label of this sample is uncertain.

This chain joins TRBV19 and TRBJ2-5; possibly TRBD1 for D (6 bases). The V end lost 3 bases, the J end lost 5 bases, and 13 bases lay between the germline ends. Germline loops: CDR1 LNHDA, CDR2 SQIVND (reference sequence). This CDR3 has 14 amino acids. CDR3 sequence reads: CASSMNRDRETQYF. The CDR3 DNA reads as TGTGCCAGTAGTATGAACAGGGATAGGGAGACCCAGTACTTC.

The rearrangement links TRBV20-1 to TRBJ2-1; D is uncertain. The CDR3 covers 15 residues. In germline, CDR1 is DFQATT, CDR2 SNEGSKA (reference sequence). The germline V and J ends were trimmed by 3 bases and 9 bases, with 21 bases remaining between them. In DNA form, the CDR3 reads TGCAGTGCTAGTGGCGTGGCTAGTAACGCCCCTGAGCAGTTCTTC. This encodes CSASGVASNAPEQFF.

V gene TRBV19 combines with J gene TRBJ1-4; maybe TRBD1 (6 bases). The CDR3 consists of 13 residues. Trimming took 8 bases from V and 4 from J, leaving 11 bases between them. Germline CDR1 LNHDA, CDR2 SQIVND (reference sequence). The CDR3 is CASQTGFNEKLFF. The CDR3 region has the DNA TGTGCCAGTCAGACAGGTTTTAATGAAAAACTGTTTTTT. Combining the CDR3 with reference TRBV19 and TRBJ1-4 gives the whole variable domain DGGITQSPKYLFRKEGQNVTLSCEQNLNHDAMYWYRQDPGQGLRLIYYSQIVNDFQKGDIAEGYSVSREKKESFPLTVTSAQKNPTAFYLCASQTGFNEKLFFGSGTQLSVL.

This chain joins TRBV12-3 or TRBV12-4 and TRBJ1-2; D remains ambiguous. Trimming took 3 bases from V and 0 from J, leaving 5 bases between them. This CDR3 has 13 residues. The CDR3 loop reads CASSLAANYGYTF. CDR3 DNA: TGTGCCAGCAGTTTGGCAGCTAACTATGGCTACACCTTC.

The J gene is TRBJ1-1, the V gene TRBV19; the D is unclear. This CDR3 comprises 13 residues. Germline lookup yields CDR1 LNHDA and CDR2 SQIVND (reference sequence). The V gene lost 4 bases and the J gene lost 1 base, with 7 bases spanning the gap. Here the CDR3 reads CASSSLWNTEAFF. CDR3 nucleotide sequence: TGTGCCAGTAGTAGTCTATGGAACACTGAAGCTTTCTTT. The whole variable domain, remainder taken from reference TRBV19 and TRBJ1-1, is DGGITQSPKYLFRKEGQNVTLSCEQNLNHDAMYWYRQDPGQGLRLIYYSQIVNDFQKGDIAEGYSVSREKKESFPLTVTSAQKNPTAFYLCASSSLWNTEAFFGQGTRLTVV.

V gene TRBV2 combines with J gene TRBJ2-6; the D is unclear. The V end lost 5 bases, the J end lost 0 bases, and 5 bases lay between the germline ends. The length of the CDR3 is 14 residues. CDR1 is SNHLY and CDR2 is FYNNEI in the germline V gene. CDR3 region: CASSIHSGANVLTF. CDR3 nucleotides: TGTGCCAGCAGTATCCACTCTGGGGCCAACGTCCTGACTTTC. The full variable domain, completed using reference TRBV2 and TRBJ2-6, is EPEVTQTPSHQVTQMGQEVILRCVPISNHLYFYWYRQILGQKVEFLVSFYNNEISEKSEIFDDQFSVERPDGSNFTLKIRSTKLEDSAMYFCASSIHSGANVLTFGAGSRLTVL.

The chain couples TRBV9 to TRBJ1-6; no clear D gene. The V end lost 4 bases, the J end lost 3 bases, and 11 bases lay between the germline ends. CDR3 length equals 15 residues. Germline CDR1 reads SGDLS; CDR2 reads YYNGEE. The CDR3 reads CASSTGPFYNSPLHF. CDR3 bases: TGTGCCAGCAGCACTGGGCCGTTCTATAATTCACCCCTCCACTTT.

As concerns this clone: Other DNA sequences in the sample encode the same CDR3. This rearrangement joins TRBV30 to TRBJ2-5; a weak D match, TRBD1 (6 bases). Germline loops: CDR1 GTSNPN, CDR2 SVGIG (reference sequence). V was clipped by 2 bases and J by 4 bases, with 8 bases between them. The CDR3 totals 12 residues. The chain's CDR3 is CAWSPQGETQYF. CDR3 coding DNA: TGTGCCTGGAGTCCACAGGGAGAGACCCAGTACTTC.

The rearrangement links TRBV11-2 to TRBJ2-5; 15 bases fit TRBD2. The CDR3 totals 16 residues. V dropped 5 bases and J dropped 5; count of bases not matched to a gene: 6. Germline V gene sequence: CDR1 SGHAT, CDR2 FQNNGV. In nucleotides, the CDR3 is TGTGCCAGCAGCCCGGGGACTAGCGGGGGGCCGGAGACCCAGTACTTC. Protein sequence: CASSPGTSGGPETQYF.

Written as DNA, the CDR3 is TGTGCCAGCTCACAGGGGCCATCGGGCAATCAGCCCCAGCATTTT. Protein product: CASSQGPSGNQPQHF. V usage is TRBV18 and J usage is TRBJ1-5; D possibly corresponds to TRBD1 (5 bases). The CDR3 runs to 15 residues. CDR1 is KGHSH, CDR2 LQKENI, per germline. The V and J ends lost 4 bases and 2 bases respectively, with 12 bases between them.

This chain joins TRBV2 and TRBJ2-3; tentative D call: TRBD2 (6 bases). Trimming took off 3 bases at V and 4 bases at J, with 11 bases between the two ends. This CDR3 is 14 amino acids long. The germline gives CDR1 SNHLY, CDR2 FYNNEI. Here the CDR3 DNA reads TGTGCCAGCAGTGATGTACTAGCAGCAGATACGCAGTATTTT. Encoded protein: CASSDVLAADTQYF.

This CDR3 reads CASSRVGQGKPGANVLTF. The CDR3 region has the DNA TGCGCCAGCAGTCGAGTCGGACAGGGGAAGCCTGGGGCCAACGTCCTGACTTTC. This chain uses TRBV4-1 with TRBJ2-6; 9 nucleotides agree with TRBD1. V lost 6 bases to trimming and J lost 2 bases; unmatched junction nucleotides: 11. Germline V gene data show CDR1 as MGHRA and CDR2 as YSYEKL. CDR3 length: 18 amino acids.

The chain is built from TRBV19 and TRBJ1-6; TRBD1 is a possible D gene (6 bases). The V gene's germline CDR1 is LNHDA and CDR2 SQIVND (reference sequence). V gave up 10 bases and J gave up 8 bases, with 15 bases separating them. The CDR3 consists of 13 residues. CDR3 bases: TGTGCCACCAGGACAGTCCAAGATTCACCCCTCCACTTT. This translates into CATRTVQDSPLHF. Filled out from reference TRBV19 and TRBJ1-6, the complete variable domain reads DGGITQSPKYLFRKEGQNVTLSCEQNLNHDAMYWYRQDPGQGLRLIYYSQIVNDFQKGDIAEGYSVSREKKESFPLTVTSAQKNPTAFYLCATRTVQDSPLHFGNGTRLTVT.

The chain carries TRBV12-5 and TRBJ1-5; 9 bases match TRBD1. V shed 0 bases, J shed 0 bases, and the junction held 15 bases outside the gene matches. Germline V CDR1 and CDR2: LGHNT, FRNRAP. CDR3 length equals 21 residues. The CDR3 spells CASGLVLSGTGTFASNQPQHF. CDR3 in DNA: TGTGCTAGTGGTTTGGTACTTAGTGGGACAGGGACTTTCGCTAGCAATCAGCCCCAGCATTTT.

The CDR3 here is CASSYRQGTSYEQYF. The CDR3 nucleotides read TGTGCCAGCAGTTATAGACAGGGGACCTCCTACGAGCAGTACTTC. This chain joins TRBV6-2 or TRBV6-3 and TRBJ2-7; 8 bases fit TRBD1. The length of the CDR3 is 15 residues. Per the germline V gene, CDR1 is MNHEY and CDR2 is SVGEGT. The V segment lost 3 bases and the J segment 0 bases; nucleotides outside the gene matches: 4.